This T cell receptor beta chain is drawn from a study of shared clonotypes between healthy human individuals. The study's findings and limits: Sampling covered blood only; tissue repertoires likely differ. Clonotype sharing across donors was expected to vary with sequencing depth.

Investigators spread the genomic DNA of each subset evenly over several immunoSEQ plates. Libraries were prepared by immunoSEQ multiplex PCR; TCRdb keeps only in-frame clonotypes and omits some of them. This table holds roughly 2.4 million clones, around 95% found once. V lost 4 bases and J 4 bases, leaving 7 bases between the germline ends. The CDR3 totals 13 residues. CDR1 and CDR2 from the germline V gene are SGHTA and FQGNSA. To note about this clone: Its antigen is not identified.

The specimen sequenced was naive CD4+ T cells sorted from blood. As for subset: CD45RA+ positively selected. V usage is TRBV7-2 and J usage is TRBJ2-2; D is ambiguous. The clonotype originates from a man younger than 35 in good health. This CDR3 is CASSSYVTGELFF. Here the CDR3 DNA reads TGTGCCAGCAGCTCTTACGTCACCGGGGAGCTGTTTTTT.